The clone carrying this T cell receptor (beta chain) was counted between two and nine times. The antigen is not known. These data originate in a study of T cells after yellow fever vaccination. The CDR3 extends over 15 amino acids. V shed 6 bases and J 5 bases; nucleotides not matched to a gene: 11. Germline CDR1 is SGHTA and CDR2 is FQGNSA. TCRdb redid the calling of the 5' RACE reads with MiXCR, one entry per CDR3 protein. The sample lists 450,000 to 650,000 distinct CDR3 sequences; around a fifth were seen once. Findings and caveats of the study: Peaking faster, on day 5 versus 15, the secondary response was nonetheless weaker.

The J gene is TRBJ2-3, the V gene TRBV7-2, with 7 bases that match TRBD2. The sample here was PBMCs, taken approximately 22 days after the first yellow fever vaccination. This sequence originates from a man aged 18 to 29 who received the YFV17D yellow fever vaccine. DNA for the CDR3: TGTGCCAGCAGTTTAATGGGGGGGGTGATAGATACGCAGTATTTT. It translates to CASSLMGGVIDTQYF.